A selection of T cell receptor beta chains follows, all from one sample in a study of T cell responses to AZD1222 COVID-19 vaccine. Produced via immunoSEQ multiplex PCR; TCRdb's table is partial and in-frame only. The repertoire includes about 86,000 clones, roughly 89% of them detected once, and 2% to 2.5% sits in the top ten. Sequencing was performed on peripheral blood, taken on day 0 of AZD1222 vaccination. Source of these receptors: an adult in good health. CDR3s include the opening cysteine and the closing phenylalanine or tryptophan. A D gene is named only where the DNA matches it firmly. Only some rows state a clone size, as once, few, many or a class for expanded clones.

v_gene,abundance,j_gene,d_gene,CDR3aa,CDR3nt
TRBV7-9,-,TRBJ2-7,-,CASSPRGDYEQYF,TGTGCCAGCAGCCCCCGGGGAGACTACGAGCAGTACTTC
TRBV4-1,-,TRBJ1-6,-,CASSQDARSGSPLHF,TGCGCCAGCAGCCAAGATGCGAGGAGTGGGTCACCCCTCCACTTT
TRBV6-4,once,TRBJ2-3,-,CASSDGLSSTDTQYF,TGTGCCAGCAGTGACGGTTTATCTAGCACAGATACGCAGTATTTT
TRBV7-9,-,TRBJ2-2,TRBD2,CASSMGLAGNTGELFF,TGTGCCAGCAGCATGGGACTAGCGGGGAACACCGGGGAGCTGTTTTTT
TRBV6-5,-,TRBJ1-4,-,CASSYSEGTGEKLFF,TGTGCCAGCAGTTACTCGGAGGGAACAGGGGAAAAACTGTTTTTT
TRBV18,-,TRBJ2-5,-,CASSGGIQETQYF,TGTGCCAGCTCCGGCGGTATCCAAGAGACCCAGTACTTC
TRBV5-6,-,TRBJ1-1,-,CASSFRGTTEAFF,TGTGCCAGCAGCTTCCGCGGTACCACTGAAGCTTTCTTT
TRBV5-4,-,TRBJ1-3,-,CASSWRTGESSGNTIYF,TGTGCCAGCAGCTGGAGAACCGGGGAGAGCTCTGGAAACACCATATATTTT
TRBV5-1,-,TRBJ2-5,-,CASSLDQQTQYF,TGCGCCAGCAGCTTGGATCAGCAGACCCAGTACTTC
TRBV6-5,-,TRBJ1-1,-,CASSYSENTEAFF,TGTGCCAGCAGTTACTCAGAGAACACTGAAGCTTTCTTT
TRBV5-1,-,TRBJ2-7,TRBD1,CASSLEGTGPYEQYF,TGCGCCAGCAGCTTAGAAGGGACAGGGCCCTACGAGCAGTACTTC
TRBV2,-,TRBJ2-1,-,CASRVDLVQGREQFF,TGTGCCAGCAGGGTGGACTTGGTCCAGGGGCGAGAGCAGTTCTTC
TRBV18,-,TRBJ2-7,TRBD1,CASSSRDSYEQYF,TGTGCCAGCTCATCCCGGGACAGCTACGAGCAGTACTTC
TRBV7-8,-,TRBJ1-2,TRBD1,CASSLEAGGGYTF,TGTGCCAGCAGCTTAGAGGCAGGGGGAGGCTACACCTTC
TRBV28,once,TRBJ2-1,-,CASSGPSDNEQFF,TGTGCCAGTTCGGGACCGTCCGACAATGAGCAGTTCTTC
TRBV9,-,TRBJ1-5,-,CASSVDYSNQPQHF,TGTGCCAGCAGCGTAGACTACAGTAATCAGCCCCAGCATTTT
TRBV15,-,TRBJ1-2,-,CATSRDRRQNYGYTF,TGTGCCACCAGCAGAGATCGGCGGCAGAACTATGGCTACACCTTC
TRBV5-8,-,TRBJ1-1,-,CASSLRQTAEAFF,TGTGCCAGCAGCTTAAGGCAGACGGCTGAAGCTTTCTTT
TRBV5-1,-,TRBJ1-2,-,CASSKGTVDGYTF,TGCGCCAGCAGCAAGGGGACGGTAGATGGCTACACCTTC
TRBV2,-,TRBJ2-3,TRBD1,CASNTGGTDTQYF,TGTGCCAGCAATACAGGGGGCACAGATACGCAGTATTTT
TRBV5-1,-,TRBJ2-7,-,CASSLYTWEQSYEQYF,TGCGCCAGCAGCTTGTACACATGGGAACAGTCCTACGAGCAGTACTTC
TRBV21-1,-,TRBJ2-7,-,CASSTLARYEQYF,TGTGCCAGCAGCACCCTAGCGAGATACGAGCAGTACTTC
TRBV25-1,-,TRBJ2-6,-,CASTGGANVLTF,TGTGCCAGCACGGGGGGGGCCAACGTCCTGACTTTC
TRBV4-2,-,TRBJ1-6,-,CASSEDSPNYNSPLHF,TGTGCCAGCAGCGAAGACAGTCCAAACTATAATTCACCCCTCCACTTT
TRBV3-1/TRBV3-2,-,TRBJ2-5,TRBD2,CASSHSPGLAGGPRYQETQYF,TGTGCCAGCAGCCATTCCCCGGGACTAGCGGGAGGGCCCCGGTACCAAGAGACCCAGTACTTC
TRBV6-5,-,TRBJ1-2,TRBD1,CASSTGQGNYGYTF,TGTGCCAGCAGCACCGGACAGGGCAACTATGGCTACACCTTC
TRBV12-3/TRBV12-4,-,TRBJ2-1,-,CASSLSQNEQFF,TGTGCCAGCAGTTTATCACAGAATGAGCAGTTCTTC
TRBV7-6,once,TRBJ2-3,TRBD2,CASSRGLAGSSTDTQYF,TGTGCCAGCAGCCGTGGACTAGCGGGTTCTAGCACAGATACGCAGTATTTT
TRBV27,-,TRBJ1-2,TRBD1,CASSLRPGGVGGYTF,TGTGCCAGCAGCCTCCGACCAGGGGGGGTAGGTGGCTACACCTTC
TRBV30,-,TRBJ1-3,-,CAWTFDPILGNTIYF,TGTGCCTGGACCTTCGACCCTATACTAGGAAACACCATATATTTT
TRBV2,-,TRBJ2-7,TRBD2,CASIRAGGAYEQYF,TGTGCCAGCATCAGAGCGGGGGGAGCGTACGAGCAGTACTTC
TRBV7-9,-,TRBJ2-7,TRBD1,CASSIHRGYEQYF,TGTGCCAGCAGCATTCACAGGGGGTACGAGCAGTACTTC
TRBV4-1,-,TRBJ1-2,TRBD1,CASSPQGGQNYGYTF,TGCGCCAGCAGCCCCCAGGGGGGACAAAACTATGGCTACACCTTC
TRBV11-3,-,TRBJ2-5,TRBD2,CASSLEVEREGGETQYF,TGTGCCAGCAGCTTAGAGGTCGAGCGGGAGGGTGGAGAGACCCAGTACTTC
TRBV6-4,-,TRBJ2-1,-,CASRRMSSYNEQFF,TGTGCCAGCAGGAGGATGAGCTCCTACAATGAGCAGTTCTTC
TRBV19,-,TRBJ1-2,-,CASIKAGDYGYTF,TGTGCCAGTATCAAGGCCGGGGACTATGGCTACACCTTC
TRBV19,-,TRBJ2-5,-,CASSIDPRTETQYF,TGTGCCAGTAGTATCGATCCCCGGACAGAGACCCAGTACTTC
TRBV10-1,once,TRBJ2-7,TRBD2,CASSEYTSGSYEQYF,TGCGCCAGCAGTGAGTATACTAGCGGGTCCTACGAGCAGTACTTC
TRBV10-3,-,TRBJ1-5,-,CAISSGQGNQPQHF,TGTGCCATTTCCTCGGGCCAGGGCAATCAGCCCCAGCATTTT
TRBV7-7,-,TRBJ2-5,-,CASSSSTGMETQYF,TGTGCCAGCAGCTCATCGACGGGGATGGAGACCCAGTACTTC
TRBV7-8,-,TRBJ2-3,-,CASRQGGAWGAGTDTQYF,TGTGCCAGCAGGCAGGGAGGGGCGTGGGGGGCCGGCACAGATACGCAGTATTTT
TRBV21-1,once,TRBJ1-1,-,CASRDWVKTLRGQVNTEAFF,TGTGCCAGCAGGGATTGGGTTAAAACTTTGAGAGGGCAGGTGAACACTGAAGCTTTCTTT